This passage covers 10 T cell receptor beta chains from one sample sequenced in a study of T-cell reconstitution after alpha-beta-depleted transplantation in children. Unique molecular identifiers were built into the TCRbeta library. In TCRdb, the PCR reads were re-called with MiXCR into one record per CDR3 protein. The table shows around 380,000 distinct CDR3 sequences, with approximately 11% occurring only once. The sequencing here drew on PBMCs from the stem cell graft donor, taken from the stem cell graft. These receptors were obtained from a human donor who donated a stem cell graft to a child with acute myeloid leukemia.

In this sample, this clonotype turned up many times. The chain couples TRBV4-1 to TRBJ2-7; 9 bases align to TRBD1. The junction had 2 bases not matched to a gene; V was cut back by 2 bases and J by 3 bases. The CDR3 covers 14 residues. The germline CDR1 and CDR2 sequences are MGHRA and YSYEKL. The CDR3 region is CASSQPGQGYEQYF. The DNA of the CDR3 is TGCGCCAGCAGCCAACCGGGACAGGGCTACGAGCAGTACTTC.

The J gene is TRBJ2-7, the V gene TRBV28; 7 bases are shared with TRBD2. Germline V gives CDR1 MDHEN, CDR2 SYDVKM. The CDR3 is made up of 14 amino acids. Trimming removed 8 bases from V and 2 bases from J; junction bases left unmatched: 9. The CDR3 DNA is TGTGCCAGCGGGTTAGCGGGCCGAACCTACGAGCAGTACTTC. Amino acids: CASGLAGRTYEQYF.

The chain uses TRBV20-1 and TRBJ1-5; TRBD1 is a possible D gene (5 bases). CDR3 length equals 15 residues. V was trimmed by 3 bases and J by 4 bases, leaving 16 bases between them. The germline gives CDR1 DFQATT, CDR2 SNEGSKA (reference sequence). CDR3 DNA sequence: TGCAGTGCTAGTCGGGGGAGGGGACGGAATCAGCCCCAGCATTTT. Translated: CSASRGRGRNQPQHF.

This clonotype was seen a few times. V usage is TRBV29-1 and J usage is TRBJ2-6; D perhaps matches TRBD2 (5 bases). Germline V lookup: CDR1 SQVTM, CDR2 ANQGSEA. V was clipped by 3 bases and J by 0 bases, with 9 bases between them. This CDR3 region has 15 residues. CDR3 nucleotide sequence: TGCAGCGTTGACGACGGGAACTCTGGGGCCAACGTCCTGACTTTC. This encodes CSVDDGNSGANVLTF.

This clonotype was recorded a few times. This chain connects TRBV27 to TRBJ2-5; no clear D. Germline V gene sequence: CDR1 MNHEY, CDR2 SMNVEV (reference sequence). V was pared by 8 bases and J by 1 base, with 14 bases between. This CDR3 has 14 amino acids. The CDR3 sequence is CASWAAGLQETQYF. CDR3 in DNA: TGTGCCAGCTGGGCGGCTGGTCTCCAAGAGACCCAGTACTTC.

This rearrangement joins TRBV7-6 to TRBJ2-3; D perhaps matches TRBD2 (7 bases). The V gene lost 4 bases and the J gene lost 2 bases, with 13 bases spanning the gap. Germline CDR1 SGHVS, CDR2 FNYEAQ. CDR3 length equals 15 residues. CDR3 sequence reads: CASSSTGGLTDTQYF. DNA of the CDR3: TGTGCCAGCAGCTCAACGGGGGGCCTCACAGATACGCAGTATTTT. The whole variable domain, remainder taken from reference TRBV7-6 and TRBJ2-3, is GAGVSQSPRYKVTKRGQDVALRCDPISGHVSLYWYRQALGQGPEFLTYFNYEAQQDKSGLPNDRFSAERPEGSISTLTIQRTEQRDSAMYRCASSSTGGLTDTQYFGPGTRLTVL.

The chain has TRBV10-3 and TRBJ2-1; D is perhaps TRBD2 (6 bases). Trimming cost V 5 bases and J 6 bases, with 17 bases left between them. The CDR3 totals 15 residues. Per germline, CDR1 ENHRY and CDR2 SYGVKD. DNA of the CDR3: TGTGCCATCAGTCAGACTAGGAGTGAAGGCAATGAGCAGTTCTTC. This encodes CAISQTRSEGNEQFF.

The table lists this clonotype with many counts. The chain combines TRBV29-1 with TRBJ1-2; D unresolved. From germline, CDR1 is SQVTM and CDR2 ANQGSEA. This CDR3 is built from 12 residues. The ends were cut back, 7 bases at V and 7 bases at J, with 16 bases in the middle. The CDR3 here is CSDYAGTPGYTF. CDR3 DNA sequence: TGCAGCGACTACGCGGGTACCCCTGGCTACACCTTC. The variable domain in full, completed from reference TRBV29-1 and TRBJ1-2, reads SAVISQKPSRDICQRGTSLTIQCQVDSQVTMMFWYRQQPGQSLTLIATANQGSEATYESGFVIDKFPISRPNLTFSTLTVSNMSPEDSSIYLCSDYAGTPGYTFGSGTRLTVV.

The table lists this clonotype with many counts. The CDR3 sequence: CSARDLGLGAFF. The CDR3 DNA sequence: TGCAGTGCTAGAGATCTTGGCCTCGGGGCTTTCTTT. This sequence joins TRBV20-1 and TRBJ1-1; no reliable D call. The CDR3 totals 12 residues. Germline assignment: CDR1 DFQATT and CDR2 SNEGSKA (reference sequence). With 0 bases removed from V and 11 bases from J, the gap between germline ends came to 13 bases.

This clonotype appeared a few times. The chain has TRBV29-1 and TRBJ2-7; TRBD2 matches at 7 bases. Germline lookup yields CDR1 SQVTM and CDR2 ANQGSEA. This CDR3 is 16 amino acids long. V was pared by 8 bases and J by 4 bases, with 20 bases of the junction left unmatched. For the CDR3, the DNA is TGCAGCTCTGGGGTCGTAAGGGGCGGGAGTAGTTACGAGCAGTACTTC. Its protein is CSSGVVRGGSSYEQYF.